This TCR beta chain was recovered during a study of blood T cell repertoires in COVID-19. In the study overall: Italy, Spain and the United States were the sources of the convalescent and acute COVID-19 samples. The cDNA or gDNA used as material had been derived from T cells, B-cell-depleted T cells, or PBMCs.

Sequencing was performed with immunoSEQ multiplex PCR; in TCRdb, only in-frame clones are kept and a portion is missing. This table has around 260,000 clones, 70% to 85% appearing once. Patients at the Seattle site were enrolled during active infection and followed longitudinally. Germline-derived CDR1 and CDR2 are GTSNPN and SVGIG (reference sequence). This CDR3 contains 13 residues. V was trimmed by 4 bases and J by 8 bases, leaving 14 bases between them. The rearrangement joins TRBV30 to TRBJ1-4; TRBD1 might be the D (6 bases). The clonotype originates from a human donor with COVID-19, enrolled during active disease. The donor label of this sample is uncertain. The sequenced sample was peripheral blood. CDR3 sequence reads: CAWTWQGNEKLFF. The CDR3 nucleotides read TGTGCCTGGACCTGGCAGGGGAACGAAAAACTGTTTTTT.